The T cell receptor beta chain described here comes from a study of cytomegalovirus exposure and HLA in healthy donors. The overall study: The 100 to 150 validation repertoires matched the roughly 700 first-cohort repertoires in platform, a later analysis reported. General study points: Most observed TCR sequences were rare, whereas some public TCRs were detected in many donors. In vitro confirmation showed three CMV-associated chains to be CMV antigen specific.

The table came from immunoSEQ multiplex PCR; TCRdb's copy has only in-frame clones and leaves some out. The top ten hold 3% of the sample, which has 160,000 or so clones, around 89% seen once. Separate from the approximately 700-subject first cohort was the approximately 130-subject validation cohort, to which the donors belonged. As regards this clone: Its antigen remains unknown.

There are 15 residues in the CDR3. Germline-derived CDR1 and CDR2 are MGHRA and YSYEKL. With 2 bases removed from V and 7 bases from J, the gap between germline ends came to 14 bases. The rearrangement links TRBV4-1 to TRBJ1-4, with D perhaps matching TRBD1 (6 bases). The sample comprised PBMCs. The receptor was derived from a man aged 18 to 30 in good health and CMV-seronegative. Here the CDR3 reads CASSQPRGGAEKLFF. CDR3 DNA: TGCGCCAGCAGCCAACCTCGGGGGGGGGCTGAAAAACTGTTTTTT.